What follows are 18 T cell receptor beta chains derived from one specimen sequenced in a study of CD8 T cells in Susac syndrome. RNA, at about 0.45 to 1 ug, was reverse transcribed with random hexamers. Via MiXCR, TCRdb re-called the immunoSEQ multiplex PCR reads, giving one row per CDR3 protein. Of about 190,000 distinct CDR3 sequences in the sample, about 93% were seen once. Sequences were obtained from CD4+ T cells from PBMCs. The source is a human donor in good health.

The chain recombines TRBV12-3 or TRBV12-4 with TRBJ2-1, with 8 nucleotides matching TRBD2. The ends lost 6 bases at V and 8 bases at J; junction bases unmatched: 15. CDR3 size: 16 residues. CDR3 sequence (DNA): TGTGCCAGCAGATCTGAGGGACCGGGGGGGCGCCATGAGCAGTTCTTC. This sequence encodes CASRSEGPGGRHEQFF.

The V and J genes are TRBV2 and TRBJ2-1; 12 bases are shared with TRBD2. The CDR3 is made up of 15 amino acids. V was pared by 8 bases and J by 7 bases, with 9 bases of the junction left unmatched. Germline CDR1 and CDR2: SNHLY and FYNNEI. DNA of the CDR3: TGTGCCAGCCAGGGGCCGACTAGCGGGGGAAATGAGCAGTTCTTC. Protein sequence: CASQGPTSGGNEQFF.

This clonotype has more than one count but fewer than ten. This CDR3 reads CASSQRTGGNYGYTF. The DNA for the CDR3 is TGTGCCAGCAGCCAGAGGACAGGGGGAAACTATGGCTACACCTTC. The chain joins TRBV3-1 to TRBJ1-2, with 10 bases matching TRBD1. CDR3 length equals 15 residues. Germline V gene lookup returns CDR1 LGHDT and CDR2 YNNKEL (reference sequence). V lost 3 bases, J lost 2 bases, and 3 bases stayed unmatched.

V and J are TRBV29-1 and TRBJ1-1; tentatively, D is TRBD1 (6 bases). The length of the CDR3 is 13 residues. The V gene lost 4 bases and the J gene lost 3 bases, with 12 bases spanning the gap. The germline gives CDR1 SQVTM, CDR2 ANQGSEA. The CDR3 loop is CSVAWGADTEAFF. The DNA of the CDR3 is TGCAGCGTTGCTTGGGGGGCGGACACTGAAGCTTTCTTT.

The rearrangement joins TRBV5-1 to TRBJ1-1; D possibly corresponds to TRBD1 (5 bases). CDR1 is SGHRS and CDR2 is YFSETQ in the germline V gene. The CDR3 loop spans 15 amino acids. The V and J ends lost 4 bases and 1 base respectively, with 14 bases between them. This CDR3 is CASSVGTAKNTEAFF. In DNA, the CDR3 is TGCGCCAGCAGCGTGGGGACGGCTAAGAACACTGAAGCTTTCTTT.

The chain has TRBV6-1 and TRBJ2-2, with 7 bases fitting TRBD1. Germline V gives CDR1 MNHNS, CDR2 SASEGT. The J segment lost 1 base and the V segment lost 5 bases, leaving 13 bases of the junction unmatched. CDR3 size: 18 residues. CDR3 sequence reads: CASSTRFSDRLNTGELFF. CDR3 nucleotides: TGTGCCAGCAGTACCCGCTTTTCGGACAGGCTGAACACCGGGGAGCTGTTTTTT.

The chain carries TRBV19 and TRBJ2-1, with TRBD2 identical over 8 bases. The CDR3 loop spans 14 amino acids. The ends lost 6 bases at V and 7 bases at J; junction bases unmatched: 8. CDR1 and CDR2 from the germline V gene are LNHDA and SQIVND (reference sequence). This CDR3 reads CASSEVAGFNEQFF. In DNA, the CDR3 is TGTGCCAGTAGCGAGGTAGCGGGGTTTAATGAGCAGTTCTTC.

The DNA for the CDR3 is TGTGCCAGCAGGAGGGACACCTTCTCTGGAAACACCATATATTTT. It is translated as CASRRDTFSGNTIYF. The chain links TRBV6-1 to TRBJ1-3; TRBD1 is a possible D gene (6 bases). Germline V gives CDR1 MNHNS, CDR2 SASEGT. Trimming removed 6 bases from V and 0 bases from J, with 12 bases in between. The CDR3 is 15 amino acids.

The chain couples TRBV7-2 to TRBJ2-6; D gene uncertain. Germline V gene lookup returns CDR1 SGHTA and CDR2 FQGNSA. V lost 5 bases and J 4 bases, leaving 12 bases between the germline ends. CDR3 size: 15 residues. CDR3 residues: CASSPPIYGANVLTF. CDR3 bases: TGTGCCAGCAGCCCCCCAATATACGGGGCCAACGTCCTGACTTTC. The complete variable domain, with remaining parts taken from reference TRBV7-2 and TRBJ2-6, reads GAGVSQSPSNKVTEKGKDVELRCDPISGHTALYWYRQSLGQGLEFLIYFQGNSAPDKSGLPSDRFSAERTGGSVSTLTIQRTQQEDSAVYLCASSPPIYGANVLTFGAGSRLTVL.

V gene TRBV14 combines with J gene TRBJ2-7, with D perhaps TRBD2 (5 bases). The V end was cut by 5 bases, the J end by 0 bases, with 8 bases between. From germline, CDR1 is SGHDN and CDR2 FVKESK. The CDR3 is 13 residues long. CDR3 sequence (DNA): TGTGCCAGCAGCGTCCGGGACTCCTACGAGCAGTACGTC. It encodes CASSVRDSYEQYV.

This sequence joins TRBV19 and TRBJ2-2; 8 nucleotides match TRBD2. CDR3 length: 14 amino acids. Trimming at V came to 9 bases and at J to 7 bases, leaving 10 bases not matched to a gene. Germline V lookup: CDR1 LNHDA, CDR2 SQIVND (reference sequence). The CDR3 region is CASRNRGGHGELFF. The CDR3 DNA reads TGTGCCAGCAGGAACCGGGGGGGCCACGGGGAGCTGTTTTTT.

V and J are TRBV10-3 and TRBJ2-3; a possible D gene is TRBD2 (6 bases). Trimming cost V 10 bases and J 3 bases, with 14 bases left between them. Germline CDR1 reads ENHRY; CDR2 reads SYGVKD. CDR3 length equals 13 residues. The CDR3 reads CATAGGVTDTQYF. The CDR3 region has the DNA TGTGCCACCGCCGGGGGAGTGACAGATACGCAGTATTTT.

This clonotype was detected once. For the CDR3, the DNA is TGTGCCAGCAGCCAGGGGACTAGCGGGGGGAGCACAGATACGCAGTATTTT. This sequence encodes CASSQGTSGGSTDTQYF. The chain combines TRBV13 with TRBJ2-3, with 15 bases that match TRBD2. The CDR3 covers 17 residues. The V and J ends lost 5 bases and 0 bases, in that order; junction bases with no gene match: 3. Per the germline V gene, CDR1 is PRHDT and CDR2 is FYEKMQ (reference sequence).

The V gene is TRBV7-2, the J gene TRBJ1-3; D gene ambiguous. Between the trimmed V and J ends, which lost 1 base and 0 bases, there was a span of 10 bases. Looked up from germline, CDR1 is SGHTA and CDR2 is FQGNSA. This CDR3 region has 16 residues. CDR3 DNA: TGTGCCAGCAGCTTAGTCCGGTCGAGCTCTGGAAACACCATATATTTT. It codes for CASSLVRSSSGNTIYF.

The chain uses TRBV9 and TRBJ2-3, with D perhaps being TRBD1 or TRBD2 (5 bases each). CDR1 SGDLS and CDR2 YYNGEE come from the germline V gene. The CDR3 is 15 amino acids. V dropped 1 base and J dropped 2 bases, with 11 bases sitting between them. CDR3 coding DNA: TGTGCCAGCAGCGTATCCCGGGACCCCACAGATACGCAGTATTTT. It encodes CASSVSRDPTDTQYF.

The J gene is TRBJ1-1, the V gene TRBV2, with D tentatively TRBD1 (5 bases). CDR1 and CDR2 (germline): SNHLY, FYNNEI. The CDR3 runs 14 residues. Trimming shortened V by 5 bases and J by 4 bases, and 14 bases separated the two germline ends. In DNA form, the CDR3 reads TGTGCCAGCAGTTATGGGACGGTGGGCACTGAAGCTTTCTTT. It specifies CASSYGTVGTEAFF.

The chain has TRBV29-1 and TRBJ2-2; 11 bases map to TRBD1. This CDR3 spans 17 amino acids. J gave up 6 bases and V 4 bases, and 13 bases lay outside the gene matches. The germline CDR1 and CDR2 sequences are SQVTM and ANQGSEA. As DNA, the CDR3 is TGCAGCGTTGCAAGGGTTAGGACAGGGGGCCTTCCCGGGGAGCTGTTTTTT. The encoded protein is CSVARVRTGGLPGELFF.

V and J are TRBV9 and TRBJ1-1; D is undetermined. V gave up 0 bases and J gave up 8 bases, with 11 bases separating them. CDR1 SGDLS and CDR2 YYNGEE come from the germline V gene. The CDR3 has 13 residues. In DNA, the CDR3 is TGTGCCAGCAGCGTAGCTAGTAACGGAGAAGCTTTCTTT. Its translation: CASSVASNGEAFF.